These 30 T cell receptor beta chains came from one sample sequenced in a study of CD8+ T cells in alopecia areata (dated by TCRdb to the late 2010s). The sample's time point label is to be understood as: baseline before oral tofacitinib. Receptors were amplified or captured by the immunoSEQ multiplex PCR assay. RNA was extracted from all samples and reverse transcribed into cDNA, which served as template for TCR sequencing. Held by TCRdb, this immuneACCESS table contains in-frame sequences only and omits some clones. Under half of the omission traces to an unresolved V gene where checked; the cause of the rest is unknown. Counted in this sample were roughly 140,000 clones; around 51% of them appeared once. The top ten hold roughly 0.92% of the sample. Sequencing used CD4+ T cells sorted from blood, obtained at week 0. The source is a human donor with alopecia areata.

The J gene is TRBJ1-1, the V gene TRBV7-2, with TRBD1 identical over 9 bases. This CDR3 has 12 residues. CDR1 is SGHTA and CDR2 is FQGNSA in the germline V gene. V shed 5 bases, J shed 14 bases, and the junction held 9 bases outside the gene matches. CDR3 nucleotides: TGTGCCAGCAGCCGGGGGCGGGACAGGGTGTTCTTT. Protein product: CASSRGRDRVFF.

This chain uses TRBV29-1 with TRBJ2-7; D remains unclear. V was shortened by 3 bases and J by 5 bases, with 8 bases between the two germline ends. Germline V CDR1 and CDR2: SQVTM, ANQGSEA. The CDR3 extends over 11 amino acids. Here the CDR3 reads CSVEFIHEQYF. For the CDR3, the DNA is TGCAGCGTTGAGTTTATCCACGAGCAGTACTTC.

The V and J genes are TRBV7-9 and TRBJ2-7, with 8 nucleotides matching TRBD1. The CDR3 consists of 18 residues. Germline V gene lookup returns CDR1 SEHNR and CDR2 FQNEAQ (reference sequence). V was clipped by 1 base and J by 0 bases; unmatched bases: 11. The CDR3 is CASSLEFYGTGRSYEQYF. The CDR3 bases are TGTGCCAGCAGCTTAGAGTTCTACGGGACAGGCCGCTCCTACGAGCAGTACTTC.

This chain uses TRBV6-5 with TRBJ2-2; possible D gene TRBD1, 5 bases. This CDR3 is 14 amino acids long. Germline V CDR1 and CDR2: MNHEY, SVGAGI. The V and J ends lost 10 bases and 4 bases respectively, with 16 bases between them. As DNA, the CDR3 is TGTGCCACCTCACAGGCTACGATCACCGGGGAGCTGTTTTTT. It is translated as CATSQATITGELFF.

This clone was counted many times. The V gene is TRBV4-2, the J gene TRBJ2-7; the match to TRBD2 covers 9 bases. The length of the CDR3 is 17 residues. V lost 5 bases to trimming and J lost 4 bases; unmatched junction nucleotides: 15. Looked up from germline, CDR1 is LGHNA and CDR2 is YNFKEQ. The CDR3 DNA is TGTGCCAGCAGCGACAGCAGTAGCGGGAGAAGGTCGTACGAGCAGTACTTC. Its translation: CASSDSSSGRRSYEQYF.

CDR3 sequence reads: CSVGVGRAGYEQYF. The CDR3 coding sequence is TGCAGCGTTGGCGTCGGGAGGGCCGGGTACGAGCAGTACTTC. This chain joins TRBV29-1 and TRBJ2-7; TRBD2 matches at 8 bases. Germline CDR1 and CDR2: SQVTM and ANQGSEA. J gave up 4 bases and V 4 bases, and 9 bases lay outside the gene matches. The CDR3 extends over 14 amino acids.

A few counts support this clone. The genes are TRBV2 and TRBJ2-5; D is ambiguous. In germline, CDR1 is SNHLY, CDR2 FYNNEI. The CDR3 length is 11 residues. Trimming took off 7 bases at V and 4 bases at J, with 7 bases between the two ends. CDR3 coding DNA: TGTGCCAGCACGGTCAGAGAGACCCAGTACTTC. The encoded protein is CASTVRETQYF. Looking up the rest from reference TRBV2 and TRBJ2-5 gives the full variable domain: EPEVTQTPSHQVTQMGQEVILRCVPISNHLYFYWYRQILGQKVEFLVSFYNNEISEKSEIFDDQFSVERPDGSNFTLKIRSTKLEDSAMYFCASTVRETQYFGPGTRLLVL.

The chain has TRBV30 and TRBJ1-1; D is perhaps TRBD1 (5 bases). V was trimmed by 0 bases and J by 6 bases, leaving 8 bases between them. This CDR3 contains 12 residues. Germline lookup yields CDR1 GTSNPN and CDR2 SVGIG (reference sequence). CDR3 amino acids: CAWSVGVPEAFF. The DNA of the CDR3 is TGTGCCTGGAGTGTAGGGGTCCCTGAAGCTTTCTTT.

The J gene is TRBJ1-2, the V gene TRBV2; tentatively, D is TRBD1 (5 bases). This CDR3 comprises 14 residues. Trimming cost V 3 bases and J 2 bases, with 10 bases left between them. Germline V lookup: CDR1 SNHLY, CDR2 FYNNEI. The CDR3 coding sequence is TGTGCCAGCAGTGACAGACAGACGAACTATGGCTACACCTTC. Translating it yields CASSDRQTNYGYTF.

This clone was detected a few times. CDR3 sequence: CASSFGPQETQYF. Here the CDR3 DNA reads TGCGCCAGCAGCTTCGGCCCCCAAGAGACCCAGTACTTC. The chain is built from TRBV5-1 and TRBJ2-5; no clear D. The germline V gene has CDR1 SGHRS and CDR2 YFSETQ. Trimming stripped 2 bases from V and 1 base from J, with 6 bases between. The CDR3 runs to 13 residues.

The genes are TRBV18 and TRBJ2-5; possibly TRBD1 or TRBD2 for D (5 bases each). Germline CDR1 and CDR2: KGHSH and LQKENI. The V end lost 2 bases, the J end lost 4 bases, and 11 bases lay between the germline ends. There are 14 residues in the CDR3. This CDR3 is CASSPGTARETQYF. The CDR3 DNA is TGTGCCAGCTCACCAGGGACGGCAAGAGAGACCCAGTACTTC. Full variable domain (missing parts from reference TRBV18 and TRBJ2-5): NAGVMQNPRHLVRRRGQEARLRCSPMKGHSHVYWYRQLPEEGLKFMVYLQKENIIDESGMPKERFSAEFPKEGPSILRIQQVVRGDSAAYFCASSPGTARETQYFGPGTRLLVL.

The chain employs TRBV7-2 and TRBJ2-7, with 7 bases fitting TRBD2. Trimming at V came to 0 bases and at J to 2 bases, leaving 7 bases not matched to a gene. The CDR3 is 16 residues long. From germline, CDR1 is SGHTA and CDR2 FQGNSA. Written as DNA, the CDR3 is TGTGCCAGCAGCTTAGCGATAGGGAGGGGTACCTACGAGCAGTACTTC. This gives the protein CASSLAIGRGTYEQYF.

This clone was observed a few times. The chain employs TRBV18 and TRBJ2-1; tentative D call: TRBD2 (5 bases). Looked up from germline, CDR1 is KGHSH and CDR2 is LQKENI. The CDR3 loop spans 15 amino acids. Trimming stripped 3 bases from V and 6 bases from J, with 15 bases between. The CDR3 protein is CASSPTRNGINEQFF. The CDR3 DNA reads as TGTGCCAGCTCACCGACCCGGAACGGGATCAATGAGCAGTTCTTC.

The chain links TRBV2 to TRBJ1-2, with D hard to call. V was pared by 4 bases and J by 7 bases, with 13 bases between. This CDR3 spans 13 amino acids. Germline-derived CDR1 and CDR2 are SNHLY and FYNNEI. The CDR3 reads CASSAMVRSGYTF. DNA of the CDR3: TGTGCCAGCAGTGCTATGGTCAGGAGTGGCTACACCTTC.

The rearrangement joins TRBV19 to TRBJ2-3; 8 bases align to TRBD1. This CDR3 contains 15 residues. With V trimmed by 4 bases and J by 6 bases, 9 bases remained unmatched. CDR1 and CDR2 from the germline V gene are LNHDA and SQIVND (reference sequence). DNA of the CDR3: TGTGCCAGTAGTACGACAGGGGAAGGAAGTGATACGCAGTATTTT. Protein product: CASSTTGEGSDTQYF. The whole variable domain, filled in from reference TRBV19 and TRBJ2-3, reads DGGITQSPKYLFRKEGQNVTLSCEQNLNHDAMYWYRQDPGQGLRLIYYSQIVNDFQKGDIAEGYSVSREKKESFPLTVTSAQKNPTAFYLCASSTTGEGSDTQYFGPGTRLTVL.

This clone was counted only a few times. The CDR3 bases are TGTGCCTGGAGCACAGGGACAAGCTACACCTTC. This codes for CAWSTGTSYTF. The chain employs TRBV30 and TRBJ1-2; perhaps TRBD1 as D (6 bases). The CDR3 loop spans 11 amino acids. Germline CDR1 GTSNPN, CDR2 SVGIG (reference sequence). The ends were cut back, 3 bases at V and 9 bases at J, with 11 bases in the middle.

This clone has only one observation. The genes are TRBV20-1 and TRBJ2-1, with a possible D match to TRBD1 (6 bases). This CDR3 has 11 residues. With 5 bases removed from V and 9 bases from J, the gap between germline ends came to 11 bases. The germline CDR1 and CDR2 sequences are DFQATT and SNEGSKA (reference sequence). Here the CDR3 DNA reads TGCAGTGCTCCCAAACAGGGTGAGCAGTTCTTC. Translation gives CSAPKQGEQFF.

The gene calls are TRBV29-1 and TRBJ2-1, with 7 bases matching TRBD2. The junction had 8 bases not matched to a gene; V was cut back by 1 base and J by 5 bases. The CDR3 has 15 residues. Germline V CDR1 and CDR2: SQVTM, ANQGSEA. The CDR3 loop reads CSVEVTGLVNNEQFF. The DNA of the CDR3 is TGCAGCGTTGAAGTTACTGGACTAGTTAACAATGAGCAGTTCTTC.

This clone has just one count. The V gene is TRBV2, the J gene TRBJ1-4, with D hard to call. Between the trimmed V and J ends, which lost 3 bases and 8 bases, there was a span of 7 bases. Looked up from germline, CDR1 is SNHLY and CDR2 is FYNNEI. The CDR3 contains 12 residues. CDR3 nucleotides: TGTGCCAGCAGTGACGGTGCCGAAAAACTGTTTTTT. Translating gives CASSDGAEKLFF.

This chain joins TRBV2 and TRBJ2-5; a possible D gene is TRBD2 (6 bases). Trimming removed 4 bases at V and 0 bases at J, with 9 bases between. The length of the CDR3 is 14 residues. Germline-derived CDR1 and CDR2 are SNHLY and FYNNEI. The CDR3 protein is CASSAERDQETQYF. In nucleotides, the CDR3 is TGTGCCAGCAGTGCCGAGCGGGACCAAGAGACCCAGTACTTC.

This clone has just a few counts. The chain recombines TRBV4-1 with TRBJ2-2, with D maybe TRBD2 (5 bases). Germline CDR1 MGHRA, CDR2 YSYEKL. This CDR3 spans 18 amino acids. V was shortened by 2 bases and J by 0 bases, with 16 bases between the two germline ends. This CDR3 reads CASSQSPQRSTNTGELFF. In DNA, the CDR3 is TGCGCCAGCAGCCAATCTCCCCAGCGGAGCACGAACACCGGGGAGCTGTTTTTT.

The chain combines TRBV30 with TRBJ2-4; a possible D gene is TRBD1 (7 bases). Germline V gives CDR1 GTSNPN, CDR2 SVGIG (reference sequence). Trimming took off 3 bases at V and 9 bases at J, with 21 bases between the two ends. The CDR3 spans 15 residues. The CDR3 here is CAWSLAWTGGGIQYF. The CDR3 coding sequence is TGTGCCTGGAGCCTCGCCTGGACAGGAGGGGGCATTCAGTACTTC.

Comment on this clone: The sample carries other DNA sequences with the same CDR3. This chain uses TRBV9 with TRBJ2-2, with no clear D. CDR3 length equals 15 residues. The germline V gene has CDR1 SGDLS and CDR2 YYNGEE. V lost 1 base and J lost 0, with 7 bases in between. This CDR3 reads CASSVTGSNTGELFF. The CDR3 region has the DNA TGTGCCAGCAGCGTAACCGGATCGAACACCGGGGAGCTGTTTTTT.

This clone was detected only a few times. The rearrangement links TRBV10-3 to TRBJ1-4, with 7 bases fitting TRBD1. V gave up 6 bases and J gave up 5 bases; unmatched junction bases: 6. Germline V gene data show CDR1 as ENHRY and CDR2 as SYGVKD. The CDR3 totals 14 residues. CDR3 amino acids: CAISDRERNEKLFF. The CDR3 region has the DNA TGTGCCATCAGCGACAGGGAAAGAAATGAAAAACTGTTTTTT.

This sequence joins TRBV19 and TRBJ2-7; 11 bases match TRBD1. The V segment lost 8 bases and the J segment 0 bases; nucleotides outside the gene matches: 6. The germline gives CDR1 LNHDA, CDR2 SQIVND (reference sequence). The CDR3 has 15 amino acids. CDR3 bases: TGTGCCAGTGCTACCGGGACAGGGGGCTCCTACGAGCAGTACTTC. Protein product: CASATGTGGSYEQYF.

The sample holds a few counts of this clone. The sample contains more than one DNA sequence encoding this CDR3. The chain is built from TRBV7-3 and TRBJ1-1; tentative D call: TRBD1 (6 bases). The V gene's germline CDR1 is SGHTA and CDR2 FQGTGA. Trimming removed 5 bases at V and 1 base at J, with 8 bases between. The CDR3 contains 13 residues. The CDR3 spells CASSPQGNTEAFF. CDR3 sequence (DNA): TGTGCCAGCAGCCCACAGGGGAACACTGAAGCTTTCTTT.

V usage is TRBV19 and J usage is TRBJ2-5, with no clear D. Trimming shortened V by 3 bases and J by 2 bases, and 7 bases separated the two germline ends. Germline loops: CDR1 LNHDA, CDR2 SQIVND (reference sequence). This CDR3 contains 13 residues. The CDR3 loop reads CASSIGRQETQYF. In DNA form, the CDR3 reads TGTGCCAGTAGTATTGGCAGACAAGAGACCCAGTACTTC.

This clone was counted a single time. The sample has other DNA sequences that encode this CDR3 too. This chain joins TRBV7-8 and TRBJ2-3, with D hard to call. This CDR3 is built from 13 residues. Trimming removed 1 base from V and 3 bases from J, with 5 bases in between. CDR1 is SGHVS, CDR2 FQNEAQ, per germline. The CDR3 DNA is TGTGCCAGCAGCTTAGTCGGAACAGATACGCAGTATTTT. Residues: CASSLVGTDTQYF.

This clone was picked up a small number of times. The V gene is TRBV30, the J gene TRBJ1-5; TRBD1 is a possible D gene (6 bases). CDR1 is GTSNPN, CDR2 SVGIG, per germline (reference sequence). CDR3 length: 12 residues. V was trimmed by 2 bases and J by 6 bases, leaving 8 bases between them. The CDR3 DNA follows: TGTGCCTGGAGTCGCAGGGGTCAGCCCCAGCATTTT. Residues: CAWSRRGQPQHF. The entire variable domain, with the rest obtained from reference TRBV30 and TRBJ1-5, is as follows: SQTIHQWPATLVQPVGSPLSLECTVEGTSNPNLYWYRQAAGRGLQLLFYSVGIGQISSEVPQNLSASRPQDRQFILSSKKLLLSDSGFYLCAWSRRGQPQHFGDGTRLSIL.

The rearrangement links TRBV19 to TRBJ1-1, with D unresolved. Trimming pared 1 base from V and 4 bases from J, leaving 7 bases between. The CDR3 spans 13 residues. Germline V gene sequence: CDR1 LNHDA, CDR2 SQIVND (reference sequence). The CDR3 sequence is CASSIGVFTEAFF. The CDR3 DNA is TGTGCCAGTAGTATAGGGGTCTTCACTGAAGCTTTCTTT.